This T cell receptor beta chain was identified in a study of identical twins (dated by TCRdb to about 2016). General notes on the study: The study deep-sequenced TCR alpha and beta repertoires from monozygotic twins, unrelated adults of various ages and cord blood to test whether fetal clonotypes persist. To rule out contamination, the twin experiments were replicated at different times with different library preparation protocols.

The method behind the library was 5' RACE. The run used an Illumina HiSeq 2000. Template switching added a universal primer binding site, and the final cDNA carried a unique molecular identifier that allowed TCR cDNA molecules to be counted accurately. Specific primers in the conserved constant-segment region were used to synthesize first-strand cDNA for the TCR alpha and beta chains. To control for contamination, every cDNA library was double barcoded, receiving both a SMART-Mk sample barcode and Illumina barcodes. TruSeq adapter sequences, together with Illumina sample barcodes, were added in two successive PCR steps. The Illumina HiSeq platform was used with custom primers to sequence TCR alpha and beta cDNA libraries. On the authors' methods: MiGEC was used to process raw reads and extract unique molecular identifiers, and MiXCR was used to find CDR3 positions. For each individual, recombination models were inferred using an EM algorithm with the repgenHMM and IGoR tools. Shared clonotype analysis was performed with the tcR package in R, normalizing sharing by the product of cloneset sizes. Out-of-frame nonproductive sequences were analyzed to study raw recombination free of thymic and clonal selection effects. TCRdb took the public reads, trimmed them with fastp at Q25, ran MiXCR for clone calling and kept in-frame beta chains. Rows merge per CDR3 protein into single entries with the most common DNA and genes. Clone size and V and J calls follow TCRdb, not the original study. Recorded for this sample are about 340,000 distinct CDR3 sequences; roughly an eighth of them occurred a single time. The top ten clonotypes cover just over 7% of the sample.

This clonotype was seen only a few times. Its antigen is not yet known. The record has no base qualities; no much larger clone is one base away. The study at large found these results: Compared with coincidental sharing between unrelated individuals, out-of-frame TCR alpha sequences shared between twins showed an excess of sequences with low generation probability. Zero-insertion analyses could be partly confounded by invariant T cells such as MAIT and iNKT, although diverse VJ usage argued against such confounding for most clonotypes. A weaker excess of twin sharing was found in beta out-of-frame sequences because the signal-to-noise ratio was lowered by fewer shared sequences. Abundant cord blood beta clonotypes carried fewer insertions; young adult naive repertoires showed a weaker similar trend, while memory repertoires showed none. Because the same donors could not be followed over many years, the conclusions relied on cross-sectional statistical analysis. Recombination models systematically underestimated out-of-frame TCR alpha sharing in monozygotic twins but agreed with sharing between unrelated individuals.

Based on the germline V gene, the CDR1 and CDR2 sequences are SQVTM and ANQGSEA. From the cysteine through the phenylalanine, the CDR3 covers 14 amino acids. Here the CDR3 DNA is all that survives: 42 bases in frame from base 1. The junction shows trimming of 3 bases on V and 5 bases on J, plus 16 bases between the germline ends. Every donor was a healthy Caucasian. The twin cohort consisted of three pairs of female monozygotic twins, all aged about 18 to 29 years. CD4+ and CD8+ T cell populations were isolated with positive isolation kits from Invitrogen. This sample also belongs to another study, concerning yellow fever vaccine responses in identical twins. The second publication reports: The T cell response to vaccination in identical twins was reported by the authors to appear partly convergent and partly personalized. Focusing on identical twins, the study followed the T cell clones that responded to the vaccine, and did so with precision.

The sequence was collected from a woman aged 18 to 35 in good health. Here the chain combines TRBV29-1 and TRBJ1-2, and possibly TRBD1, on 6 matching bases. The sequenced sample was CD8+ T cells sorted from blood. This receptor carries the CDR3 CSVDRGTDLYGYTF. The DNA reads TGCAGCGTTGACAGGGGCACGGACCTATATGGCTACACCTTC.